This T cell receptor (beta chain) emerged from a study of CD8+CD57+ T cells in acquired aplastic anemia. General observations from the study: The same twenty-nine CD8+ CDR3 sequences occurred in patients and in controls. Patients and controls had CD8+ Simpson's diversity values that were not significantly distinct.

TCR beta VDJ and CDR3 profiling used genomic DNA as template. Via MiXCR, TCRdb re-called the reads, giving one row per CDR3 protein. The profile shows 160,000 or so distinct CDR3 sequences, 40% to 60% of them singletons. The CDR3 extends over 15 amino acids. V lost 3 bases, J lost 3 bases, and 6 bases stayed unmatched. In germline, CDR1 is DFQATT, CDR2 SNEGSKA (reference sequence). Concerning this clonotype itself: The antigen is unknown.

CD8+CD57+ cell expansion, shown by flow cytometry, had occurred in the patients selected for sequencing. The chain is built from TRBV20-1 and TRBJ2-1; 9 nucleotides align to TRBD1. The source of this sequence is a human donor with aplastic anemia. Material: sorted CD4+, CD8+, or CD8+CD57+ T cells (not recorded which) from PBMCs. The CDR3 nucleotides are TGCAGTGCTAGCCCCGGGACAGGGCGCTACAATGAGCAGTTCTTC. Translation gives CSASPGTGRYNEQFF.